Sequencing of this T cell receptor (beta chain) was carried out in a study of control samples from healthy donors and cancer patients. Sequencing was performed with immunoSEQ multiplex PCR; in TCRdb, only in-frame clones are kept and a portion is missing. The top ten clones hold about 1.4% of a sample with some 220,000 clones, about 95% of them seen once. The origin of this receptor is a man aged 45 to 65 in good health. Sequencing was done on a sample of blood.

The CDR3 region has the DNA TGTGCCAGCAGCCAAGATTATTCACCCCTCCACTTT. This codes for CASSQDYSPLHF. The J gene is TRBJ1-6, the V gene TRBV14, with unresolved D. Trimming took off 0 bases at V and 8 bases at J, with 2 bases between the two ends. Germline CDR1 reads SGHDN; CDR2 reads FVKESK. The CDR3 totals 12 residues.